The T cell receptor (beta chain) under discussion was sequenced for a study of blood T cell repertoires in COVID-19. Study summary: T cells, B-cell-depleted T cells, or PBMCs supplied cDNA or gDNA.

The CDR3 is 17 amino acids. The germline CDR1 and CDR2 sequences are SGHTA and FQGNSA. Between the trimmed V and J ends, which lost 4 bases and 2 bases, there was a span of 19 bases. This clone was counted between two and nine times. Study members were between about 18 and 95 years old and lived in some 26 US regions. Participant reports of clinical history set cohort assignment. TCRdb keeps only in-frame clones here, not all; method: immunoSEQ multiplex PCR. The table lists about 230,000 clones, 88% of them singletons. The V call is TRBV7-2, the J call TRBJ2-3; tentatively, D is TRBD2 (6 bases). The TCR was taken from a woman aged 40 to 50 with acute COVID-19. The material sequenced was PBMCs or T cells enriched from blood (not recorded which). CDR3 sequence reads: CASSSRRGTVSTDTQYF. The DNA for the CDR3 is TGTGCCAGCAGCTCGAGACGCGGGACTGTATCCACAGATACGCAGTATTTT.